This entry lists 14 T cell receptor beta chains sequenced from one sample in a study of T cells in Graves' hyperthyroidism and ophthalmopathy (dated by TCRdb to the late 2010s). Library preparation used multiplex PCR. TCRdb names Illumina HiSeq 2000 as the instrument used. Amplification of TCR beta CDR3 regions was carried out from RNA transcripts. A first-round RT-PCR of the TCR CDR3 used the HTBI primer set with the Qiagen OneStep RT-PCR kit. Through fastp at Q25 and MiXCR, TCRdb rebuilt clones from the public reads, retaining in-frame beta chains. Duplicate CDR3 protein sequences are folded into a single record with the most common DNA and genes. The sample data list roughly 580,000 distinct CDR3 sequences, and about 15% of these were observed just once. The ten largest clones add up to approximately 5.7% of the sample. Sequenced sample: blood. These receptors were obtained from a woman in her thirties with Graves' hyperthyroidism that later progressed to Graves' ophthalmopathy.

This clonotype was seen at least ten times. The chain's CDR3 is CASSPQKGEQFF. CDR3 sequence (DNA): TGTGCCAGCTCACCTCAAAAGGGAGAGCAGTTCTTC. The chain links TRBV18 to TRBJ2-1; D is undetermined. The V end was cut by 3 bases, the J end by 10 bases, with 10 bases between. The length of the CDR3 is 12 residues. Looked up from germline, CDR1 is KGHSH and CDR2 is LQKENI.

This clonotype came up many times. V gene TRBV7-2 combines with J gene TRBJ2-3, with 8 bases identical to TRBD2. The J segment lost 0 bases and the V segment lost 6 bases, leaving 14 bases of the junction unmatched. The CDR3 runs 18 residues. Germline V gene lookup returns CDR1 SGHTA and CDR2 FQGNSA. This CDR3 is CASRALSGRGASTDTQYF. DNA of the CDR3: TGTGCCAGCAGAGCCCTCAGCGGGAGAGGGGCTAGCACAGATACGCAGTATTTT.

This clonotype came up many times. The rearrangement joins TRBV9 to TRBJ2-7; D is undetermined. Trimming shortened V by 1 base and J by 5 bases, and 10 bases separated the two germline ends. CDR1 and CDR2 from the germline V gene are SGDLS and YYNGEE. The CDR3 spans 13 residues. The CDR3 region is CASSVSTYNEQYF. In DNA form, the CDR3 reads TGTGCCAGCAGCGTAAGCACGTACAACGAGCAGTACTTC.

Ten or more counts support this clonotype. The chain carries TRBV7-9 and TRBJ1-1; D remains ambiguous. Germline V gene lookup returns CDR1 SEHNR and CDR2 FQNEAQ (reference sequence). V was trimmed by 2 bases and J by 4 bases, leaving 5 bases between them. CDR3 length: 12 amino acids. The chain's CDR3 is CASSLIATEAFF. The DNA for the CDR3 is TGTGCCAGCAGCTTAATAGCCACTGAAGCTTTCTTT. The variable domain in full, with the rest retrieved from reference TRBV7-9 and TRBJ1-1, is DTGVSQNPRHKITKRGQNVTFRCDPISEHNRLYWYRQTLGQGPEFLTYFQNEAQLEKSRLLSDRFSAERPKGSFSTLEIQRTEQGDSAMYLCASSLIATEAFFGQGTRLTVV.

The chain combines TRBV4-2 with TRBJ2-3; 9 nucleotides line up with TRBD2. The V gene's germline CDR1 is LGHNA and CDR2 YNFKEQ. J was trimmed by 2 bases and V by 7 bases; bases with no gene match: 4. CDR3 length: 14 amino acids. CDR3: CASNLAGLTDTQYF. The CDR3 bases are TGTGCCAGCAACCTAGCGGGGCTCACAGATACGCAGTATTTT.

CDR3 amino acids: CASSPAYGQGWSYGYTF. The CDR3 region has the DNA TGTGCCAGCAGTCCGGCCTATGGACAGGGATGGTCTTATGGCTACACCTTC. The chain couples TRBV27 to TRBJ1-2, with TRBD1 matching over 8 bases. The CDR3 extends over 17 amino acids. Germline CDR1 reads MNHEY; CDR2 reads SMNVEV (reference sequence). With 5 bases clipped from V and 5 bases from J, the junction kept 16 bases outside the gene matches.

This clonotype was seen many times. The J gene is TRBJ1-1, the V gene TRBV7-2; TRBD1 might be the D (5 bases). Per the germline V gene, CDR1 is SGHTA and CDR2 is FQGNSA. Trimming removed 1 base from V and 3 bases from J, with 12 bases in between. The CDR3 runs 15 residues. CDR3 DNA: TGTGCCAGCAGCTTAGTCACGGGGCTAGACACTGAAGCTTTCTTT. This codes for CASSLVTGLDTEAFF.

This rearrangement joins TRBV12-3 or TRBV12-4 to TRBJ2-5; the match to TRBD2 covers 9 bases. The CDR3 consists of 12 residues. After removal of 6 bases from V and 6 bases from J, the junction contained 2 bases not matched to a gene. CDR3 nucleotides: TGTGCCAGCAGGGCTAGCGGGAAGACCCAGTACTTC. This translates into CASRASGKTQYF.

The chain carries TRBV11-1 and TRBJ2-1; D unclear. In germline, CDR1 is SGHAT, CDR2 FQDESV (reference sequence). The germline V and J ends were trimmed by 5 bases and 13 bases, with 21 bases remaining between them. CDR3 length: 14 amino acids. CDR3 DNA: TGTGCCAGCAGCCCGATGGGGTTCCAACAAACACAGTTCTTC. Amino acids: CASSPMGFQQTQFF. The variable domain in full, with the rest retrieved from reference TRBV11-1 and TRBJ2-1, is EAEVAQSPRYKITEKSQAVAFWCDPISGHATLYWYRQILGQGPELLVQFQDESVVDDSQLPKDRFSAERLKGVDSTLKIQPAELGDSAMYLCASSPMGFQQTQFFGPGTRLTVL.

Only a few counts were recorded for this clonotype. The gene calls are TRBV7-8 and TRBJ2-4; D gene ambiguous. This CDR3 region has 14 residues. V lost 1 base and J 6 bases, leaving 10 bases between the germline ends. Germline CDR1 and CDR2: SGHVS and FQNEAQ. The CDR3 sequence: CASSLEFLGNIQYF. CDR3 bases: TGTGCCAGCAGCTTAGAGTTTTTAGGAAACATTCAGTACTTC.

In nucleotides, the CDR3 is TGTGCCAGCAGTCCGGGACTTATCGCGAACACCGGGGAGCTGTTTTTT. Translated, it gives CASSPGLIANTGELFF. The chain is built from TRBV27 and TRBJ2-2; D may be TRBD2 (6 bases). Trimming removed 5 bases at V and 0 bases at J, with 13 bases between. In germline, CDR1 is MNHEY, CDR2 SMNVEV (reference sequence). The CDR3 length is 16 residues.

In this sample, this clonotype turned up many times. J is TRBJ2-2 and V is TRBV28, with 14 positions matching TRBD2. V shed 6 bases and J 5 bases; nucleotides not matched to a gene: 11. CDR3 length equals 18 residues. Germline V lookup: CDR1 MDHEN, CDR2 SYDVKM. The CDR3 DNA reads TGTGCCAGCAGGGGGACCGGGACTAGCGGGAGTTGGACCGGGGAGCTGTTTTTT. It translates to CASRGTGTSGSWTGELFF.

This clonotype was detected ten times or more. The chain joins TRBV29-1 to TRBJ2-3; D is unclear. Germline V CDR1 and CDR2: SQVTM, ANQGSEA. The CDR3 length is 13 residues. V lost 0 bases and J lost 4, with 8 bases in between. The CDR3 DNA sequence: TGCAGCGTTGAAGATTCGGCGGCAGATACGCAGTATTTT. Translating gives CSVEDSAADTQYF.

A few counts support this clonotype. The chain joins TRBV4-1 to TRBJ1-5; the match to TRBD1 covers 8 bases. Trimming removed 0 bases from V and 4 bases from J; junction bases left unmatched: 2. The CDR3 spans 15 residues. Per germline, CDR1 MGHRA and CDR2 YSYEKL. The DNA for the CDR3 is TGCGCCAGCAGCCAAGAACGGACAGGGAATCAGCCCCAGCATTTT. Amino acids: CASSQERTGNQPQHF.